Shown below are 28 T cell receptor beta chains from a single sample sequenced in a study of OX40 agonist ivuxolimab in advanced cancers. Method: immunoSEQ multiplex PCR; TCRdb's copy keeps in-frame clones and lacks some. Found here are 60,000 to 90,000 clones, about 81% of them singletons; the top ten hold 5%. The sequencing here drew on CD4+ or CD8+ T cells sorted from blood, taken in a trial of the OX40 agonist ivuxolimab. These receptor sequences come from an adult with an advanced solid tumor such as melanoma, head and neck, liver or kidney cancer.

The chain has TRBV5-1 and TRBJ2-3; D is perhaps TRBD1 (6 bases). CDR1 is SGHRS, CDR2 YFSETQ, per germline. The CDR3 runs 15 residues. Trimming shortened V by 4 bases and J by 1 base, and 13 bases separated the two germline ends. The CDR3 sequence is CASSTQGRGTDTQYF. CDR3 coding DNA: TGCGCCAGCAGCACACAGGGCAGGGGCACAGATACGCAGTATTTT.

This clone has more than one count but fewer than ten. The rearrangement links TRBV5-6 to TRBJ1-2, with D unclear. Between the trimmed V and J ends, which lost 1 base and 1 base, there was a span of 8 bases. The germline V gene has CDR1 SGHDT and CDR2 YYEEEE. The CDR3 has 14 residues. The CDR3 DNA reads as TGTGCCAGCAGCTTGATGGCCGGTAACTATGGCTACACCTTC. This gives the protein CASSLMAGNYGYTF.

The chain joins TRBV18 to TRBJ2-5; 7 nucleotides align to TRBD1. V lost 3 bases and J lost 6; bases outside the gene matches: 10. Germline assignment: CDR1 KGHSH and CDR2 LQKENI. The CDR3 runs to 15 residues. The CDR3, as DNA: TGTGCCAGCTCACCGCTACGAGGGACAGAACAGACCCAGTACTTC. This translates into CASSPLRGTEQTQYF.

The chain carries TRBV5-4 and TRBJ2-1, with TRBD2 matching 8 bases. V shed 0 bases and J 2 bases; nucleotides not matched to a gene: 7. Looked up from germline, CDR1 is SGHNT and CDR2 is YYREEE (reference sequence). The CDR3 sequence is 17 residues long. CDR3 in DNA: TGTGCCAGCAGCTTGGGAGTTGGCGGGAGGACCTACAATGAGCAGTTCTTC. Protein sequence: CASSLGVGGRTYNEQFF.

The gene calls are TRBV6-5 and TRBJ2-7; maybe TRBD2 (5 bases). CDR1 is MNHEY, CDR2 SVGAGI, per germline. The CDR3 is 12 residues long. The CDR3 region has the DNA TGTGCTGCGGGTCCCCCTTTCTACGAGCAGTACTTC. Its protein product is CAAGPPFYEQYF.

The gene calls are TRBV6-5 and TRBJ1-1; D might be TRBD1 (6 bases). Germline values: CDR1 MNHEY, CDR2 SVGAGI. V lost 6 bases, J lost 1 base, and 9 bases lay in between. The CDR3 loop spans 13 amino acids. CDR3 nucleotide sequence: TGTGCCAGCAGATGGACAGCGAACACTGAAGCTTTCTTT. Translation: CASRWTANTEAFF.

V usage is TRBV14 and J usage is TRBJ2-3, with D possibly matching TRBD2 (5 bases). Trimming left V 4 bases short and J 2 bases short, with 16 bases between. Germline loops: CDR1 SGHDN, CDR2 FVKESK. The CDR3 is 16 residues long. Here the CDR3 reads CASSPWRQGLTDTQYF. CDR3 DNA sequence: TGTGCCAGCAGCCCCTGGAGGCAAGGACTCACAGATACGCAGTATTTT. Full variable domain (missing parts from reference TRBV14 and TRBJ2-3): EAGVTQFPSHSVIEKGQTVTLRCDPISGHDNLYWYRRVMGKEIKFLLHFVKESKQDESGMPNNRFLAERTGGTYSTLKVQPAELEDSGVYFCASSPWRQGLTDTQYFGPGTRLTVL.

This chain joins TRBV19 and TRBJ1-4; 9 bases fit TRBD1. Germline assignment: CDR1 LNHDA and CDR2 SQIVND (reference sequence). This CDR3 is built from 18 residues. The trim removed 6 bases at V and 4 bases at J, leaving 15 bases unmatched. CDR3 sequence reads: CASSLTRDRVRNNEKLFF. The CDR3 DNA reads TGTGCCAGTAGCCTTACTCGGGACAGGGTTCGTAATAATGAAAAACTGTTTTTT.

The chain joins TRBV2 to TRBJ2-3; 8 nucleotides agree with TRBD2. The CDR3 is 15 amino acids. The junction had 7 bases not matched to a gene; V was cut back by 6 bases and J by 2 bases. Per germline, CDR1 SNHLY and CDR2 FYNNEI. The CDR3 region has the DNA TGTGCCAGCAGGGGCCCACTAGCGGCCACAGATACGCAGTATTTT. This gives the protein CASRGPLAATDTQYF.

CDR3 protein: CASSPRLAGGHETQYF. DNA of the CDR3: TGTGCCAGCAGCCCACGGCTAGCGGGGGGGCATGAGACCCAGTACTTC. The chain combines TRBV9 with TRBJ2-5; the match to TRBD2 covers 12 bases. The trim removed 4 bases at V and 5 bases at J, leaving 9 bases unmatched. Germline V gene lookup returns CDR1 SGDLS and CDR2 YYNGEE. There are 16 residues in the CDR3. The full variable domain, with the rest looked up from reference TRBV9 and TRBJ2-5, is DSGVTQTPKHLITATGQRVTLRCSPRSGDLSVYWYQQSLDQGLQFLIQYYNGEERAKGNILERFSAQQFPDLHSELNLSSLELGDSALYFCASSPRLAGGHETQYFGPGTRLLVL.

The rearrangement uses TRBV19 and TRBJ1-6; D is uncertain. The CDR3 sequence is 14 residues long. Germline CDR1 LNHDA, CDR2 SQIVND (reference sequence). V was clipped by 4 bases and J by 5 bases, with 9 bases between them. The CDR3 loop is CASSTLPDNSPLHF. CDR3 sequence (DNA): TGTGCCAGTAGTACCCTCCCTGATAATTCACCCCTCCACTTT.

This chain connects TRBV27 to TRBJ2-1, with 12 bases matching TRBD2. This CDR3 has 17 amino acids. V shed 6 bases, J shed 2 bases, and the junction held 8 bases outside the gene matches. CDR1 and CDR2 from the germline V gene are MNHEY and SMNVEV (reference sequence). In DNA form, the CDR3 reads TGTGCCAGCAGGGGGAGACTAGCGGGAGTCGCCTACAATGAGCAGTTCTTC. It yields the protein CASRGRLAGVAYNEQFF.

This chain uses TRBV4-2 with TRBJ1-5, with D possibly TRBD1 on 5 matching bases. With 4 bases removed from V and 7 bases from J, the gap between germline ends came to 14 bases. CDR1 and CDR2 (germline): LGHNA, YNFKEQ. There are 14 residues in the CDR3. The CDR3 region is CASSLPGAGQPQHF. DNA of the CDR3: TGTGCCAGCAGCCTCCCTGGGGCCGGACAGCCCCAGCATTTT.

V gene TRBV2 combines with J gene TRBJ2-5; the match to TRBD1 covers 12 bases. J lost 4 bases, V lost 2 bases, and 11 bases had no gene match. CDR1 SNHLY and CDR2 FYNNEI come from the germline V gene. This CDR3 has 18 residues. The CDR3 coding sequence is TGTGCCAGCAGTGAAATAGTGTTCGGGACAGGGGGCATAGAGACCCAGTACTTC. Its translation: CASSEIVFGTGGIETQYF. Looking up the rest from reference TRBV2 and TRBJ2-5 gives the full variable domain: EPEVTQTPSHQVTQMGQEVILRCVPISNHLYFYWYRQILGQKVEFLVSFYNNEISEKSEIFDDQFSVERPDGSNFTLKIRSTKLEDSAMYFCASSEIVFGTGGIETQYFGPGTRLLVL.

The CDR3 spells CAIETRDRDRNEQFF. The CDR3 nucleotides are TGTGCCATAGAAACCCGGGACAGGGATAGGAATGAGCAGTTCTTC. The chain employs TRBV27 and TRBJ2-1, with 9 bases aligning to TRBD1. This CDR3 has 15 amino acids. Germline CDR1 reads MNHEY; CDR2 reads SMNVEV (reference sequence). J lost 7 bases, V lost 10 bases, and 14 bases had no gene match.

The chain joins TRBV11-3 to TRBJ2-7; possibly TRBD2 for D (5 bases). From germline, CDR1 is SGHNT and CDR2 YENEEA. V lost 7 bases and J lost 4, with 23 bases in between. CDR3 length: 16 amino acids. The CDR3 DNA sequence: TGTGCCAGCACCGCTGGCGGAGGCAGGAACCTATACGAGCAGTACTTC. Protein product: CASTAGGGRNLYEQYF.

V usage is TRBV5-1 and J usage is TRBJ2-1; D is ambiguous. Germline CDR1 and CDR2: SGHRS and YFSETQ. This CDR3 contains 12 residues. Deletions cut 4 bases from V and 7 bases from J, with 9 bases between. The CDR3 sequence is CASSQTGNEQFF. Written as DNA, the CDR3 is TGCGCCAGCAGCCAGACCGGTAATGAGCAGTTCTTC.

This CDR3 reads CASSLTSGSYEQYF. The CDR3 nucleotides read TGCGCCAGCAGCTTGACTAGCGGATCCTACGAGCAGTACTTC. The J gene is TRBJ2-7, the V gene TRBV5-1, with 8 positions matching TRBD2. Germline trimming cut 1 base from V and 1 base from J; bases unmatched to any gene: 1. Germline lookup yields CDR1 SGHRS and CDR2 YFSETQ. The CDR3 consists of 14 residues.

The chain employs TRBV27 and TRBJ2-1; 12 nucleotides match TRBD2. With V trimmed by 5 bases and J by 6 bases, 5 bases remained unmatched. Per the germline V gene, CDR1 is MNHEY and CDR2 is SMNVEV (reference sequence). This CDR3 is built from 15 residues. CDR3 residues: CASSPMTSGSNEQFF. In DNA form, the CDR3 reads TGTGCCAGCAGTCCGATGACTAGCGGGAGCAATGAGCAGTTCTTC.

The CDR3 sequence: CASSRDWITHQPQHF. The CDR3 DNA sequence: TGTGCCAGTAGCCGGGACTGGATAACCCATCAGCCCCAGCATTTT. This rearrangement joins TRBV19 to TRBJ1-5, with D tentatively TRBD1 (5 bases). The ends were cut back, 6 bases at V and 5 bases at J, with 17 bases in the middle. The germline gives CDR1 LNHDA, CDR2 SQIVND (reference sequence). The CDR3 totals 15 residues.

The gene calls are TRBV7-9 and TRBJ2-7; TRBD1 matches at 8 bases. Germline CDR1 is SEHNR and CDR2 is FQNEAQ (reference sequence). The CDR3 loop spans 14 amino acids. V lost 3 bases and J lost 4; bases outside the gene matches: 5. The chain's CDR3 is CASSFGQGWYEQYF. In DNA form, the CDR3 reads TGTGCCAGCAGCTTTGGACAGGGTTGGTACGAGCAGTACTTC.

The V gene is TRBV6-1, the J gene TRBJ2-3; possibly TRBD1 or TRBD2 for D (6 bases each). Germline V gene lookup returns CDR1 MNHNS and CDR2 SASEGT. The CDR3 is 13 amino acids. Trimming cost V 4 bases and J 5 bases, with 10 bases left between them. In DNA, the CDR3 is TGTGCCAGCAGTGCCGGGGGCGTAGATACGCAGTATTTT. This encodes CASSAGGVDTQYF.

The genes are TRBV2 and TRBJ2-3; 7 bases align to TRBD1. CDR1 SNHLY and CDR2 FYNNEI come from the germline V gene. The CDR3 runs to 15 residues. V shed 4 bases, J shed 1 base, and the junction held 5 bases outside the gene matches. The CDR3 DNA reads as TGTGCCAGCAGTGCAGACAGGGTGGGCACAGATACGCAGTATTTT. Its translation is CASSADRVGTDTQYF.

This chain connects TRBV29-1 to TRBJ2-3; D may match TRBD1 or TRBD2 (5 bases each). Trimming took off 8 bases at V and 5 bases at J, with 14 bases between the two ends. The CDR3 extends over 12 amino acids. Germline CDR1 is SQVTM and CDR2 is ANQGSEA. CDR3: CSYGTRGDTQYF. The CDR3 DNA is TGCAGCTACGGGACGAGAGGAGATACGCAGTATTTT.

In its sample, this clone was seen once. The V and J genes are TRBV21-1 and TRBJ1-5. TRBV21-1 is tagged as a pseudogene. CDR3 length: 15 residues. The DNA for the CDR3 is TGTGCCAGCAGCAAACAGGAGTGTAGCAATCAGCCCCAGCATTTT. Encoded protein: CASSKQECSNQPQHF.

The chain has TRBV25-1 and TRBJ2-3; 11 bases match TRBD2. Germline assignment: CDR1 MGHDK and CDR2 SYGVNS. The CDR3 has 14 amino acids. Trimming cost V 5 bases and J 7 bases; bases outside gene matches: 5. The CDR3 region is CASSPRLAGNTQYF. The CDR3 DNA is TGTGCCAGCAGTCCGCGACTAGCGGGGAATACGCAGTATTTT.

The chain has TRBV2 and TRBJ1-3; D not certain. CDR1 is SNHLY, CDR2 FYNNEI, per germline. The V gene lost 1 base and the J gene lost 0 bases, with 4 bases spanning the gap. CDR3 size: 14 residues. This CDR3 is CASSEVSSGNTIYF. CDR3 coding DNA: TGTGCCAGCAGTGAAGTGAGCTCTGGAAACACCATATATTTT.

V and J are TRBV27 and TRBJ2-1; possible D gene TRBD2, 5 bases. Germline V CDR1 and CDR2: MNHEY, SMNVEV (reference sequence). This CDR3 region has 15 residues. The germline V and J ends were trimmed by 3 bases and 4 bases, with 13 bases remaining between them. The CDR3 loop is CASSFWVASYNEQFF. The CDR3 DNA reads TGTGCCAGCAGTTTTTGGGTAGCGTCTTACAATGAGCAGTTCTTC.